This entry lists 17 T cell receptor beta chains sequenced from one sample in a study of blood T cell repertoires in COVID-19 (dated by TCRdb to between 2020 and 2021). Receptor amplification or capture employed the immunoSEQ multiplex PCR assay. In TCRdb, the immuneACCESS table is reduced to in-frame sequences with V and J assigned. These tables do not hold every clone; where another copy was compared, an unresolved V gene accounts for under half, and the others remain unexplained. In all, the sample holds roughly 250,000 clones, and approximately 86% of those were seen once. The ten largest clones represent under 2% of the sample. Specimen: PBMCs or T cells enriched from blood (not recorded which). The receptors were sampled from a woman aged 45-65 years who had recovered from COVID-19.

V and J are TRBV6-5 and TRBJ2-5; 8 bases are a match to TRBD1. The CDR3 runs to 15 residues. Trimming took 5 bases from V and 0 from J; bases not matched to a gene: 5. Germline V gives CDR1 MNHEY, CDR2 SVGAGI. The CDR3 DNA reads TGTGCCAGCAGTCGTCCGACAGGGGACCAAGAGACCCAGTACTTC. Residues: CASSRPTGDQETQYF.

About this clone itself: Possible read error: a much larger clone is one base away. The rearrangement uses TRBV7-9 and TRBJ2-5; the match to TRBD1 covers 12 bases. Germline loops: CDR1 SEHNR, CDR2 FQNEAQ (reference sequence). Losses at the gene ends were 4 bases for V and 4 bases for J; bases not matched to a gene: 4. There are 15 residues in the CDR3. The CDR3 sequence is CASSSGTGGSETQYF. CDR3 nucleotides: TGTGCCAGCAGCTCCGGGACAGGGGGCTCAGAGACCCAGTACTTC.

This rearrangement joins TRBV3-1 (or the pseudogene TRBV3-2) to TRBJ2-1; 8 nucleotides align to TRBD2. After removal of 6 bases from V and 0 bases from J, the junction contained 4 bases not matched to a gene. Per germline, CDR1 LGHDT and CDR2 YNNKEL (reference sequence). The CDR3 runs 15 residues. The CDR3 nucleotides read TGTGCCAGCAGTACTAGCGGACCCTCCTACAATGAGCAGTTCTTC. It codes for CASSTSGPSYNEQFF.

This clone appeared a single time. J is TRBJ1-2 and V is TRBV28, with 7 bases fitting TRBD1. The V segment lost 6 bases and the J segment 3 bases; nucleotides outside the gene matches: 10. CDR3 length: 15 residues. Germline loops: CDR1 MDHEN, CDR2 SYDVKM. The CDR3 spells CASSRTGVGDYGYTF. The CDR3 nucleotides are TGTGCCAGCAGCCGAACAGGGGTTGGCGACTATGGCTACACCTTC.

V gene TRBV3-1 (or the pseudogene TRBV3-2) combines with J gene TRBJ2-7, with 12 bases fitting TRBD2. This CDR3 is built from 15 residues. Germline CDR1 reads LGHDT; CDR2 reads YNNKEL (reference sequence). V lost 4 bases and J lost 4; bases outside the gene matches: 5. CDR3 protein: CASSLMTSGSYEQYF. As DNA, the CDR3 is TGTGCCAGCAGCCTTATGACTAGCGGGAGTTACGAGCAGTACTTC.

The chain employs TRBV7-3 and TRBJ2-2; D perhaps matches TRBD2 (6 bases). CDR1 SGHTA and CDR2 FQGTGA come from the germline V gene. Deletions cut 2 bases from V and 6 bases from J, with 10 bases between. The CDR3 consists of 14 residues. The CDR3 reads CASSLSGAAGELFF. The CDR3 DNA reads as TGTGCCAGCAGCTTATCGGGAGCGGCCGGGGAGCTGTTTTTT.

V and J are TRBV10-1 and TRBJ2-2, with D maybe TRBD1 (6 bases). The V and J ends lost 1 base and 5 bases respectively, with 20 bases between them. Germline CDR1 and CDR2: WNHNN and SYGVQD (reference sequence). The CDR3 is 18 amino acids. DNA for the CDR3: TGCGCCAGCAGTGAGTTTCCGTTACAGGGATCCCCGACCGGGGAGCTGTTTTTT. Encoded protein: CASSEFPLQGSPTGELFF.

The rearrangement joins TRBV5-1 to TRBJ1-2; TRBD1 matches 8 bases. The trim removed 5 bases at V and 3 bases at J, leaving 3 bases unmatched. This CDR3 has 13 amino acids. Germline V gene sequence: CDR1 SGHRS, CDR2 YFSETQ. As DNA, the CDR3 is TGCGCCAGCAGGGTGGACAGGGACTATGGCTACACCTTC. Protein sequence: CASRVDRDYGYTF.

This clone was recorded once. This sequence joins TRBV27 and TRBJ2-1, with a tentative D call TRBD1 (6 bases). The germline CDR1 and CDR2 sequences are MNHEY and SMNVEV (reference sequence). The CDR3 is 13 amino acids. Trimming pared 0 bases from V and 15 bases from J, leaving 15 bases between. The CDR3 region is CASSLSQGKTAFF. DNA for the CDR3: TGTGCCAGCAGTTTATCGCAGGGGAAGACGGCGTTCTTC.

V gene TRBV7-3 combines with J gene TRBJ2-1, with 8 bases matching TRBD2. The germline V gene has CDR1 SGHTA and CDR2 FQGTGA. V gave up 3 bases and J gave up 0 bases; unmatched junction bases: 4. The CDR3 length is 16 residues. CDR3 protein: CASSLAGTSSYNEQFF. CDR3 in DNA: TGTGCCAGCAGCTTGGCCGGGACTAGCTCCTACAATGAGCAGTTCTTC.

The chain combines TRBV28 with TRBJ1-5; TRBD1 matches 8 bases. V was clipped by 6 bases and J by 6 bases; unmatched bases: 4. This CDR3 spans 13 amino acids. Germline CDR1 reads MDHEN; CDR2 reads SYDVKM. CDR3 sequence: CASRPGGGQPQHF. Here the CDR3 DNA reads TGTGCCAGCAGACCAGGGGGCGGTCAGCCCCAGCATTTT.

CDR3 in amino acids: CASSLGAGPYEQYF. As DNA, the CDR3 is TGTGCCAGCAGCCTTGGGGCAGGGCCCTACGAGCAGTACTTC. The rearrangement joins TRBV7-2 to TRBJ2-7; maybe TRBD1 (5 bases). The V and J ends lost 5 bases and 2 bases respectively, with 13 bases between them. The CDR3 has 14 amino acids. Per the germline V gene, CDR1 is SGHTA and CDR2 is FQGNSA.

V usage is TRBV19 and J usage is TRBJ2-1; the D gene is possibly TRBD1 (5 bases). The CDR3 totals 14 residues. The V end was cut by 7 bases, the J end by 7 bases, with 17 bases between. Germline V gene lookup returns CDR1 LNHDA and CDR2 SQIVND (reference sequence). As DNA, the CDR3 is TGTGCCAGTACCTCAAGGGCTAGGGGAAATGAGCAGTTCTTC. This translates into CASTSRARGNEQFF.

This clone was seen once. The chain carries TRBV30 and TRBJ1-2; D is unresolved. The germline gives CDR1 GTSNPN, CDR2 SVGIG (reference sequence). This CDR3 comprises 13 residues. V lost 0 bases and J 4 bases, leaving 9 bases between the germline ends. The CDR3 region has the DNA TGTGCCTGGAGTGTACCTGGAGGCTATGGCTACACCTTC. It is translated as CAWSVPGGYGYTF.

This clone came up once. Other DNA sequences within the sample encode an identical CDR3. This sequence joins TRBV5-1 and TRBJ2-5; a weak D match, TRBD2 (5 bases). This CDR3 has 14 residues. Germline assignment: CDR1 SGHRS and CDR2 YFSETQ. The V gene lost 0 bases and the J gene lost 5 bases, with 11 bases spanning the gap. In DNA form, the CDR3 reads TGCGCCAGCAGCTTGGGAGGGATCCAGGAGACCCAGTACTTC. It encodes CASSLGGIQETQYF. Looking up the rest from reference TRBV5-1 and TRBJ2-5 gives the full variable domain: KAGVTQTPRYLIKTRGQQVTLSCSPISGHRSVSWYQQTPGQGLQFLFEYFSETQRNKGNFPGRFSGRQFSNSRSEMNVSTLELGDSALYLCASSLGGIQETQYFGPGTRLLVL.

The J gene is TRBJ2-3, the V gene TRBV6-2 or TRBV6-3; 10 nucleotides match TRBD2. The CDR3 has 17 residues. Germline CDR1 MNHEY, CDR2 SVGEGT. The trim removed 2 bases at V and 4 bases at J, leaving 9 bases unmatched. The CDR3 DNA is TGTGCCAGCAGTTACGGGACCCTAGCGGGAGCGGCAGATACGCAGTATTTT. Its translation is CASSYGTLAGAADTQYF.

The chain couples TRBV7-9 to TRBJ2-5, with D hard to call. The germline gives CDR1 SEHNR, CDR2 FQNEAQ (reference sequence). This CDR3 is built from 11 residues. V lost 5 bases to trimming and J lost 5 bases, with 6 bases between them. The CDR3 coding sequence is TGTGCCAGCAGCCCACTTGAGACCCAGTACTTC. Translating gives CASSPLETQYF.